This T cell receptor beta chain comes out of a study of blood T cell repertoires in COVID-19. CDR1 is SNHLY, CDR2 FYNNEI, per germline. Trimming took 6 bases from V and 2 from J, leaving 15 bases between them. The CDR3 spans 15 residues. The data were produced by immunoSEQ multiplex PCR, yet TCRdb's version contains in-frame clones alone and is incomplete. Among about 220,000 clones listed, about four fifths were seen once. Sequencing input: PBMCs or T cells enriched from blood (not recorded which). The V gene is TRBV2, the J gene TRBJ2-3, with D unclear. The clonotype was recovered from a middle-aged woman with acute COVID-19. This CDR3 is CASRVGQPVTDTQYF. CDR3 nucleotides: TGTGCCAGCAGGGTTGGGCAGCCTGTCACAGATACGCAGTATTTT.